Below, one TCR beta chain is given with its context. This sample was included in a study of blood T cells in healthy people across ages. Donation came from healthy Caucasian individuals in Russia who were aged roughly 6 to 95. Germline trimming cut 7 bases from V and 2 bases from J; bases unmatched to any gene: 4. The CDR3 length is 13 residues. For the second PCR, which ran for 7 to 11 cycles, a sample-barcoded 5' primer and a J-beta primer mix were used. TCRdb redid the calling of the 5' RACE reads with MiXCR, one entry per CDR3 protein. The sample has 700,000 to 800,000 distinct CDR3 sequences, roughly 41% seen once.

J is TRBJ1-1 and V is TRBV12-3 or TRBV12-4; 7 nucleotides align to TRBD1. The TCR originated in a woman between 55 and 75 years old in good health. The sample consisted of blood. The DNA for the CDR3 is TGTGCCAGCACCTACAGGGGAAACACTGAAGCTTTCTTT. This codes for CASTYRGNTEAFF.